Below are 24 T cell receptor beta chains sequenced from a single sample in a study of blood T cell repertoires in COVID-19 (dated by TCRdb to the early 2020s). Libraries were prepared through the immunoSEQ multiplex PCR assay. Sourced from immuneACCESS, this table was stored by TCRdb with only in-frame sequences that have V and J called. A share of the clones is absent; for the studies checked, an unresolved V gene accounts for under half, and the remainder has no known explanation. Present in this sample are over 7,000 clones, under 90% of which were seen just once. About 10% of the sample rests with the top ten. The sequencing sample was made of peripheral blood. The receptors were sampled from a human donor in a cohort sampled during active COVID-19.

The chain links TRBV6-5 to TRBJ1-1; D perhaps matches TRBD1 (5 bases). V dropped 10 bases and J dropped 6 bases, with 18 bases sitting between them. CDR1 and CDR2 from the germline V gene are MNHEY and SVGAGI. The CDR3 consists of 13 residues. CDR3 in DNA: TGTGCCACCTATCCGGGGGGGAGGTCTGAAGCTTTCTTT. This sequence encodes CATYPGGRSEAFF.

The gene calls are TRBV5-1 and TRBJ2-2, with 8 nucleotides matching TRBD1. The germline V gene encodes CDR1 SGHRS and CDR2 YFSETQ. The CDR3 consists of 16 residues. The junction had 7 bases not matched to a gene; V was cut back by 4 bases and J by 2 bases. In nucleotides, the CDR3 is TGCGCCAGCAGCACGACAGGGGCCCCTAACACCGGGGAGCTGTTTTTT. This encodes CASSTTGAPNTGELFF.

The chain employs TRBV27 and TRBJ1-1; TRBD1 matches 9 bases. V lost 10 bases, J lost 4 bases, and 16 bases stayed unmatched. The CDR3 spans 16 residues. Germline loops: CDR1 MNHEY, CDR2 SMNVEV (reference sequence). The CDR3 region has the DNA TGTGCCACCTCACCCCTTCGGACAGGGGTAGGCACTGAAGCTTTCTTT. Its translation is CATSPLRTGVGTEAFF.

A single count supports this clone. The chain carries TRBV9 and TRBJ2-3; TRBD2 might be the D (5 bases). The CDR3 totals 15 residues. CDR1 is SGDLS, CDR2 YYNGEE, per germline. The V gene lost 0 bases and the J gene lost 9 bases, with 17 bases spanning the gap. CDR3 sequence reads: CASSVVFGEPSTQYF. DNA for the CDR3: TGTGCCAGCAGCGTAGTATTCGGGGAGCCCTCCACGCAGTATTTT. Looking up the rest from reference TRBV9 and TRBJ2-3 gives the full variable domain: DSGVTQTPKHLITATGQRVTLRCSPRSGDLSVYWYQQSLDQGLQFLIQYYNGEERAKGNILERFSAQQFPDLHSELNLSSLELGDSALYFCASSVVFGEPSTQYFGPGTRLTVL.

The genes are TRBV9 and TRBJ1-6, with D perhaps TRBD1 (5 bases). V lost 0 bases and J 7 bases, leaving 11 bases between the germline ends. The CDR3 consists of 15 residues. The germline CDR1 and CDR2 sequences are SGDLS and YYNGEE. In nucleotides, the CDR3 is TGTGCCAGCAGCGTAGGTGGGAGGGGAAATTCACCCCTCCACTTT. Amino acids: CASSVGGRGNSPLHF.

This clone was seen a few times. The J gene is TRBJ1-5, the V gene TRBV5-1; 9 bases line up with TRBD1. In germline, CDR1 is SGHRS, CDR2 YFSETQ. The CDR3 is 15 residues long. Trimming cost V 4 bases and J 7 bases; bases outside gene matches: 9. The DNA for the CDR3 is TGCGCCAGCAGCGCAACAGGGGGCCGGGGACAGCCCCAGCATTTT. Protein product: CASSATGGRGQPQHF.

The J gene is TRBJ2-2, the V gene TRBV4-3; 7 nucleotides match TRBD2. This CDR3 region has 17 residues. V was clipped by 0 bases and J by 2 bases; unmatched bases: 6. Germline V gene data show CDR1 as LGHNA and CDR2 as YSLEER. Here the CDR3 reads CASSQERLADNTGELFF. CDR3 DNA sequence: TGCGCCAGCAGCCAAGAAAGGCTAGCGGATAACACCGGGGAGCTGTTTTTT.

The V call is TRBV24-1, the J call TRBJ2-3, with 10 bases that match TRBD2. Germline CDR1 reads KGHDR; CDR2 reads SFDVKD. V shed 5 bases, J shed 3 bases, and the junction held 4 bases outside the gene matches. The CDR3 length is 15 residues. The CDR3 region has the DNA TGTGCCACCAGTGGGCCGGGACTAGCGACAGATACGCAGTATTTT. This sequence encodes CATSGPGLATDTQYF.

This sequence joins TRBV4-3 and TRBJ2-6; possibly TRBD1 for D (5 bases). V was shortened by 0 bases and J by 0 bases, with 6 bases between the two germline ends. This CDR3 contains 16 residues. Germline assignment: CDR1 LGHNA and CDR2 YSLEER. The DNA for the CDR3 is TGCGCCAGCAGCCAAGATAGGGGCTCTGGGGCCAACGTCCTGACTTTC. Its translation: CASSQDRGSGANVLTF.

This clone appeared a single time. The chain has TRBV5-1 and TRBJ1-4, with 9 bases aligning to TRBD1. CDR3 length equals 15 residues. The trim removed 4 bases at V and 8 bases at J, leaving 9 bases unmatched. Germline-derived CDR1 and CDR2 are SGHRS and YFSETQ. DNA for the CDR3: TGCGCCAGCAGCGAGGACAGGGGCGCGGGCGAAAAACTGTTTTTT. Its protein is CASSEDRGAGEKLFF.

J is TRBJ2-1 and V is TRBV19, with 8 nucleotides matching TRBD2. The CDR3 runs to 14 residues. Germline V gene data show CDR1 as LNHDA and CDR2 as SQIVND (reference sequence). V lost 5 bases to trimming and J lost 7 bases; unmatched junction nucleotides: 7. This CDR3 is CASSFSSGGNEQFF. DNA for the CDR3: TGTGCCAGTAGTTTTTCAAGCGGGGGTAATGAGCAGTTCTTC.

There are a few counts of this clone. This chain joins TRBV2 and TRBJ2-1, with D maybe TRBD1 (6 bases). The CDR3 consists of 15 residues. Between the trimmed V and J ends, which lost 9 bases and 1 base, there was a span of 16 bases. In germline, CDR1 is SNHLY, CDR2 FYNNEI. CDR3 protein: CARSGVETSYNEQFF. For the CDR3, the DNA is TGTGCCAGGTCAGGGGTCGAAACTTCCTACAATGAGCAGTTCTTC.

This chain links TRBV6-6 with TRBJ1-1; D is undetermined. Trimming shortened V by 3 bases and J by 1 base, and 9 bases separated the two germline ends. From germline, CDR1 is MNHNY and CDR2 SVGAGI (reference sequence). The CDR3 has 14 amino acids. The CDR3 nucleotides are TGTGCCAGCAGTTATGATGGAGGGAACACTGAAGCTTTCTTT. Its translation: CASSYDGGNTEAFF.

V and J are TRBV2 and TRBJ2-7; 7 bases fit TRBD1. The CDR3 has 13 amino acids. Trimming took 6 bases from V and 2 from J; bases not matched to a gene: 4. The germline gives CDR1 SNHLY, CDR2 FYNNEI. The CDR3 here is CASSGQAPYEQYF. CDR3 nucleotides: TGTGCCAGCAGCGGACAGGCTCCCTACGAGCAGTACTTC.

This clone is a singleton in its sample. The chain employs TRBV21-1 and TRBJ2-3; TRBD1, the table's D call, lacks a check against the DNA. TRBV21-1 is marked as a pseudogene. CDR3 length: 15 residues. CDR3 bases: TGTGCCAGCAGCCCAGAGAGCAGGGTCTTGGATACGCAGTATTTT. It specifies CASSPESRVLDTQYF.

V is TRBV7-2 and J is TRBJ1-2; 7 bases are a match to TRBD1. This CDR3 has 16 residues. V gave up 5 bases and J gave up 2 bases; unmatched junction bases: 11. Per the germline V gene, CDR1 is SGHTA and CDR2 is FQGNSA. The CDR3: CASSPYRQGANYGYTF. The DNA for the CDR3 is TGTGCCAGCAGCCCATACCGACAGGGTGCAAACTATGGCTACACCTTC.

The V gene is TRBV11-2, the J gene TRBJ2-2; D gene ambiguous. The CDR3 spans 14 residues. V shed 1 base and J shed 3 bases, with 6 bases lying between them. Germline CDR1 reads SGHAT; CDR2 reads FQNNGV. This chain's CDR3 is CASSLARYTGELFF. CDR3 DNA sequence: TGTGCCAGCAGCTTAGCCAGATACACCGGGGAGCTGTTTTTT.

The V and J genes are TRBV7-8 and TRBJ2-4, with 13 bases that match TRBD2. The germline V gene encodes CDR1 SGHVS and CDR2 FQNEAQ. V dropped 5 bases and J dropped 3; count of bases not matched to a gene: 7. This CDR3 has 17 residues. The CDR3 reads CASSAQTSGGHKNIQYF. The CDR3 DNA reads as TGTGCCAGCAGCGCTCAGACTAGCGGGGGGCACAAAAACATTCAGTACTTC.

The chain is built from TRBV4-3 and TRBJ1-2; D gene ambiguous. Germline CDR1 and CDR2: LGHNA and YSLEER. V was trimmed by 0 bases and J by 8 bases, leaving 13 bases between them. The CDR3 is 14 residues long. Here the CDR3 DNA reads TGCGCCAGCAGCCAAGATCGGGGAAGGGAGGGCTACACCTTC. Protein product: CASSQDRGREGYTF.

J is TRBJ1-1 and V is TRBV19; D may be TRBD1 (5 bases). Trimming took off 8 bases at V and 6 bases at J, with 16 bases between the two ends. The length of the CDR3 is 13 residues. CDR1 LNHDA and CDR2 SQIVND come from the germline V gene (reference sequence). For the CDR3, the DNA is TGTGCCAGTCAAAAACCCCAGGGTTCTGAAGCTTTCTTT. It yields the protein CASQKPQGSEAFF.

The V call is TRBV10-3, the J call TRBJ1-3; D remains ambiguous. Germline V CDR1 and CDR2: ENHRY, SYGVKD. This CDR3 comprises 14 residues. The V end lost 0 bases, the J end lost 0 bases, and 3 bases lay between the germline ends. The CDR3 nucleotides read TGTGCCATCAGTGAGTCCTCCTCTGGAAACACCATATATTTT. Residues: CAISESSSGNTIYF.

The rearrangement uses TRBV30 and TRBJ1-5, with a tentative D call TRBD1 (5 bases). V lost 3 bases and J 5 bases, leaving 11 bases between the germline ends. Germline V gene data show CDR1 as GTSNPN and CDR2 as SVGIG (reference sequence). The CDR3 sequence is 13 residues long. The CDR3 protein is CAWSWGGDQPQHF. CDR3 nucleotide sequence: TGTGCCTGGAGCTGGGGCGGAGATCAGCCCCAGCATTTT.

The CDR3 here is CASSSSGGERNQPQHF. DNA for the CDR3: TGTGCCAGCAGCTCCTCAGGGGGCGAACGCAATCAGCCCCAGCATTTT. The chain joins TRBV7-9 to TRBJ1-5, with 8 bases identical to TRBD1. The CDR3 runs to 16 residues. J gave up 2 bases and V 4 bases, and 7 bases lay outside the gene matches. Germline V CDR1 and CDR2: SEHNR, FQNEAQ (reference sequence).

The gene calls are TRBV4-1 and TRBJ1-1, with D uncertain. The V end lost 2 bases, the J end lost 7 bases, and 8 bases lay between the germline ends. The CDR3 is 12 amino acids. Germline lookup yields CDR1 MGHRA and CDR2 YSYEKL. This CDR3 reads CASSQSLGEAFF. CDR3 nucleotides: TGCGCCAGCAGCCAATCTCTCGGTGAAGCTTTCTTT.